Each of the 9 T cell receptor beta chains below was sequenced from the same sample in a study of cytomegalovirus exposure and HLA in healthy donors. 13 Jbeta primers and 60 Vbeta primers were used for the PCR. Produced via immunoSEQ multiplex PCR; TCRdb's table is partial and in-frame only. This listing includes over 100,000 clones. Sequenced: PBMCs. Receptors were obtained from a man aged 30 to 39 in good health and CMV-seronegative.

The V and J genes are TRBV2 and TRBJ1-4; the D gene is possibly TRBD1 (6 bases). Germline loops: CDR1 SNHLY, CDR2 FYNNEI. The CDR3 contains 15 residues. V dropped 4 bases and J dropped 0 bases, with 9 bases sitting between them. The CDR3, as DNA: TGTGCCAGCAGTGGGACAGTCGCAACTAATGAAAAACTGTTTTTT. Its protein is CASSGTVATNEKLFF.

Details on this clone: A read error may produce the germline difference seen at one junction end. This specimen includes other DNA sequences encoding the same CDR3. The rearrangement links TRBV5-1 to TRBJ2-7; 12 nucleotides match TRBD2. CDR3 length: 16 residues. Germline CDR1 is SGHRS and CDR2 is YFSETQ. The CDR3, as DNA: TGCGCCAGCAGCTCCCCCGGGACTAGCGGGCCTTACGAACAGTACTTC. Translation gives CASSSPGTSGPYEQYF.

The rearrangement uses TRBV7-3 and TRBJ1-1, with D tentatively TRBD1 (6 bases). The CDR3 has 15 amino acids. V was shortened by 6 bases and J by 5 bases, with 19 bases between the two germline ends. Per germline, CDR1 SGHTA and CDR2 FQGTGA. The DNA for the CDR3 is TGTGCCAGCAGTAACGGAGGGGGAGGGAGGACTGAAGCTTTCTTT. As protein: CASSNGGGGRTEAFF.

The V gene is TRBV5-1, the J gene TRBJ2-5; TRBD1 aligns across 8 bases. CDR3 length: 15 amino acids. CDR1 and CDR2 (germline): SGHRS, YFSETQ. The trim removed 4 bases at V and 3 bases at J, leaving 8 bases unmatched. In DNA form, the CDR3 reads TGCGCCAGCAGCCGGACCGGGACAGGAGAAGAGACCCAGTACTTC. This gives the protein CASSRTGTGEETQYF.

V and J are TRBV7-9 and TRBJ2-1; tentatively, D is TRBD2 (5 bases). The V gene's germline CDR1 is SEHNR and CDR2 FQNEAQ (reference sequence). The CDR3 loop spans 11 amino acids. V gave up 5 bases and J gave up 10 bases, with 9 bases separating them. The CDR3 is CASSREGEQFF. For the CDR3, the DNA is TGTGCCAGCAGCCGAGAGGGCGAGCAGTTCTTC.

The chain joins TRBV30 to TRBJ2-2; D gene uncertain. V dropped 4 bases and J dropped 1 base, with 4 bases sitting between them. The germline V gene has CDR1 GTSNPN and CDR2 SVGIG (reference sequence). The CDR3 runs 12 residues. This CDR3 reads CAWNGNTGELFF. CDR3 sequence (DNA): TGTGCCTGGAACGGGAACACCGGGGAGCTGTTTTTT.

This chain joins TRBV30 and TRBJ1-4, with TRBD1 as a possible D gene (5 bases). The CDR3 runs to 12 residues. Germline CDR1 reads GTSNPN; CDR2 reads SVGIG (reference sequence). Trimming shortened V by 3 bases and J by 10 bases, and 12 bases separated the two germline ends. The CDR3 sequence: CAWRGGAGKLFF. DNA for the CDR3: TGTGCCTGGAGAGGAGGGGCAGGAAAACTGTTTTTT.

The chain combines TRBV7-2 with TRBJ2-5, with 9 bases fitting TRBD2. In germline, CDR1 is SGHTA, CDR2 FQGNSA. V lost 3 bases to trimming and J lost 5 bases; unmatched junction nucleotides: 7. CDR3 size: 15 residues. For the CDR3, the DNA is TGTGCCAGCAGCTTCGGCGGGGGGGCTCTGGAGACCCAGTACTTC. Protein sequence: CASSFGGGALETQYF.

The rearrangement links TRBV15 to TRBJ1-2, with 7 bases aligning to TRBD1. Germline V gene data show CDR1 as LNHNV and CDR2 as YYDKDF (reference sequence). Trimming cost V 0 bases and J 6 bases; bases outside gene matches: 4. The CDR3 loop spans 14 amino acids. The CDR3 nucleotides are TGTGCCACCAGCAGAGATCCCCAGGGGGATGGCTACACCTTC. Amino acids: CATSRDPQGDGYTF.